The 5 T cell receptor beta chains in this list originate from one sample, sequenced in a study of naive and memory T cell subsets (dated by TCRdb to between 2016 and 2019). The intended sense of this specimen's treatment or condition label: skin biopsy from PPD injection site in Mantoux-positive individual. Using 3' ligation of a UMI-containing oligonucleotide to TCR cDNA, the study laid out a robust and sensitive protocol to amplify, sequence and analyze TCRs. The protocol used for the library was UMI-ligation and nested PCR. TCRdb names Illumina MiSeq as the instrument used. The ligated cDNA was amplified in four rounds of PCR with nested alpha and beta constant region primers together with the SP2 primer. TCRdb ran its own pipeline on the public reads, namely fastp trimming at Q25 and MiXCR clone calling, and kept in-frame beta chains. Rows with a matching CDR3 protein are joined into one entry that keeps the most common DNA and genes. The sample table contains some 15,000 distinct CDR3 sequences; only one count was recorded for roughly 5.2% of them. Approximately 8% of the sample is held by the ten biggest clonotypes.

Sequences were derived from skin, sampled from a tuberculin skin test site. These receptors were taken from an adult in good health.

The genes are TRBV5-1 and TRBJ2-3, with 9 bases matching TRBD2. The V gene end was trimmed by 0 bases and the J gene end by 2 bases; junction bases not matched to a gene: 4. The CDR3 is 16 residues long. The germline CDR1 and CDR2 sequences are SGHRS and YFSETQ. This CDR3 is CASSLGSSGATDTQYF. CDR3 coding DNA: TGCGCCAGCAGCTTGGGCTCTAGCGGGGCCACAGATACGCAGTATTTT. Full variable domain (missing parts from reference TRBV5-1 and TRBJ2-3): KAGVTQTPRYLIKTRGQQVTLSCSPISGHRSVSWYQQTPGQGLQFLFEYFSETQRNKGNFPGRFSGRQFSNSRSEMNVSTLELGDSALYLCASSLGSSGATDTQYFGPGTRLTVL.

This clonotype is labeled as medium-sized. The chain has TRBV20-1 and TRBJ2-1; D might be TRBD2 (5 bases). The CDR3 runs to 15 residues. Per the germline V gene, CDR1 is DFQATT and CDR2 is SNEGSKA (reference sequence). The ends were cut back, 1 base at V and 2 bases at J, with 12 bases in the middle. The CDR3 DNA follows: TGCAGTGCTAGAGGTCTAGCAGCGGCCTACAATGAGCAGTTCTTC. Its translation is CSARGLAAAYNEQFF.

In its sample, this clonotype was seen many times. This chain uses TRBV4-1 with TRBJ1-5, with D unclear. Per germline, CDR1 MGHRA and CDR2 YSYEKL. This CDR3 is built from 18 residues. Trimming removed 0 bases from V and 4 bases from J, with 19 bases in between. The CDR3 coding sequence is TGCGCCAGCAGCCAAGAGAAATATGTGGCCTACTTTAATCAGCCCCAGCATTTT. Translated, it gives CASSQEKYVAYFNQPQHF.

This clonotype is medium-sized by share. CDR3 residues: CASSLGTSETQYF. The CDR3 region has the DNA TGCGCCAGCAGCTTGGGTACCTCAGAGACCCAGTACTTC. This sequence joins TRBV5-1 and TRBJ2-5; D gene unclear. With 0 bases removed from V and 4 bases from J, the gap between germline ends came to 7 bases. CDR1 and CDR2 (germline): SGHRS, YFSETQ. The CDR3 runs 13 residues.

Ten or more counts support this clonotype. V usage is TRBV4-2 and J usage is TRBJ2-5; 8 positions match TRBD2. CDR3 size: 15 residues. Germline values: CDR1 LGHNA, CDR2 YNFKEQ. With V trimmed by 4 bases and J by 7 bases, 11 bases remained unmatched. CDR3 amino acids: CASSPEAGGSVTQYF. CDR3 DNA sequence: TGTGCCAGCAGCCCCGAGGCGGGGGGTTCGGTGACCCAGTACTTC.